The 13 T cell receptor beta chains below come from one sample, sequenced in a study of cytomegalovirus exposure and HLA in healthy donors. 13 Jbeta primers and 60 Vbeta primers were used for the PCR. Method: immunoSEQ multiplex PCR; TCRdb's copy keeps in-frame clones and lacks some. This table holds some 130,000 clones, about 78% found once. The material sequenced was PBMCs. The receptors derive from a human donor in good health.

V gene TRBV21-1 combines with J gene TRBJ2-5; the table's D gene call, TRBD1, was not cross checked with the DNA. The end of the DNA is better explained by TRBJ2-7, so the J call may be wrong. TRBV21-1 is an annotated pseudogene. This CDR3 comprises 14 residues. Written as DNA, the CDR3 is TGTGCCAGCCTCCGGGACAGGGGCTTCTACGAGCAGTACTTC. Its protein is CASLRDRGFYEQYF.

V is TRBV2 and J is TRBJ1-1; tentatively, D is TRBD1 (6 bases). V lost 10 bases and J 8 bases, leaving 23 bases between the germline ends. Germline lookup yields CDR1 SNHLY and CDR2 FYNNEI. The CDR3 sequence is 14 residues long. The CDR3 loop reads CATRPPRTAEEAFF. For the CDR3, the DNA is TGTGCCACCCGACCCCCCAGGACAGCTGAGGAAGCTTTCTTT.

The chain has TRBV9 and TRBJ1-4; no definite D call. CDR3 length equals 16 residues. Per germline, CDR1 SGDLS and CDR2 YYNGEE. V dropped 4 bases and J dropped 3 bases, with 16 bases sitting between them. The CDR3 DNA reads TGTGCCAGCAGCCACGCGGGCGGGATGGCTAATGAAAAACTGTTTTTT. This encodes CASSHAGGMANEKLFF.

CDR3 amino acids: CASSFDLGQGAGNTIYF. The CDR3 nucleotides are TGTGCCAGCAGCTTTGACTTGGGACAGGGGGCTGGAAACACCATATATTTT. J is TRBJ1-3 and V is TRBV5-6; 11 nucleotides match TRBD1. Germline V lookup: CDR1 SGHDT, CDR2 YYEEEE. V lost 2 bases to trimming and J lost 2 bases; unmatched junction nucleotides: 6. CDR3 length: 17 amino acids.

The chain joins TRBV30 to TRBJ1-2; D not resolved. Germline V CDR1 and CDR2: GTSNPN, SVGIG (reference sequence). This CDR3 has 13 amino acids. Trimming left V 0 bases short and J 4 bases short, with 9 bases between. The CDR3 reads CAWSVAGGYGYTF. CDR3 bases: TGTGCCTGGAGTGTCGCGGGAGGCTATGGCTACACCTTC.

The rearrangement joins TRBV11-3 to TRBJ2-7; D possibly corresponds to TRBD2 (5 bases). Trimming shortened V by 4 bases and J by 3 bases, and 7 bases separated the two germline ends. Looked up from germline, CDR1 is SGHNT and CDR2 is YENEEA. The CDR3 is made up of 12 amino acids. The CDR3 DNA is TGTGCCAGCAGCTCGACTATCTACGAGCAGTACTTC. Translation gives CASSSTIYEQYF.

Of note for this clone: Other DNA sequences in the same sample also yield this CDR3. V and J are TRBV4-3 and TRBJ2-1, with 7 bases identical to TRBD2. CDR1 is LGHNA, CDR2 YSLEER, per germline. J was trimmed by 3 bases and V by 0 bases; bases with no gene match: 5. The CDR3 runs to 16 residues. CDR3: CASSQDWGEGYNEQFF. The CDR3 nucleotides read TGCGCCAGCAGCCAAGACTGGGGGGAGGGCTACAATGAGCAGTTCTTC.

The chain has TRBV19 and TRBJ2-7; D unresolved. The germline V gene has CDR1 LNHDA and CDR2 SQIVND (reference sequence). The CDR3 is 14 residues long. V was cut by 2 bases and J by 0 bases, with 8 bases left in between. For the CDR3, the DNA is TGTGCCAGTAGTATAAGCGTAAGCTCCTACGAGCAGTACTTC. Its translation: CASSISVSSYEQYF.

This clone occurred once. The CDR3 protein is CASSIGLHTDTQYF. The CDR3 nucleotides are TGTGCCAGTAGTATAGGACTACACACAGATACGCAGTATTTT. V and J are TRBV19 and TRBJ2-3; tentatively, D is TRBD2 (5 bases). The CDR3 loop spans 14 amino acids. Trimming shortened V by 1 base and J by 2 bases, and 7 bases separated the two germline ends. CDR1 is LNHDA, CDR2 SQIVND, per germline (reference sequence).

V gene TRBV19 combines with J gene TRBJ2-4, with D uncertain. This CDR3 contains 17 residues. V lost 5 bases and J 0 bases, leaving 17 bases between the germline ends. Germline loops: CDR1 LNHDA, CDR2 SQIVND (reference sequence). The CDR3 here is CASSWSFGSLAKNIQYF. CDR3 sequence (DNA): TGTGCCAGTAGTTGGTCTTTCGGTTCTTTAGCCAAAAACATTCAGTACTTC.

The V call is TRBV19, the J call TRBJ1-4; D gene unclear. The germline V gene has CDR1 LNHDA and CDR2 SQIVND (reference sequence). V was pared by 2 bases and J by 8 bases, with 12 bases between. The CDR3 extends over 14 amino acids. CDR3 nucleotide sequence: TGTGCCAGTAGTATAACGGGGATGAACGAAAAACTGTTTTTT. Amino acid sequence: CASSITGMNEKLFF.

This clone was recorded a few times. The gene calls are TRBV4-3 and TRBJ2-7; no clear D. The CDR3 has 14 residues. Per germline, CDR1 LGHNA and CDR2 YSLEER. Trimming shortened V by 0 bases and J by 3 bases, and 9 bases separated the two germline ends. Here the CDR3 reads CASSQDLSDYEQYF. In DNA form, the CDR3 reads TGCGCCAGCAGCCAAGATCTCAGTGACTACGAGCAGTACTTC.

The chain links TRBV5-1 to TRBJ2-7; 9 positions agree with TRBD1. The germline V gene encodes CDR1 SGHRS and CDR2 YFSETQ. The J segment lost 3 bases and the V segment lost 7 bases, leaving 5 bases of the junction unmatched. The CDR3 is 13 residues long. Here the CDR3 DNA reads TGCGCCAGCCTGCCGGACAGGGGCTACGAGCAGTACTTC. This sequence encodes CASLPDRGYEQYF.